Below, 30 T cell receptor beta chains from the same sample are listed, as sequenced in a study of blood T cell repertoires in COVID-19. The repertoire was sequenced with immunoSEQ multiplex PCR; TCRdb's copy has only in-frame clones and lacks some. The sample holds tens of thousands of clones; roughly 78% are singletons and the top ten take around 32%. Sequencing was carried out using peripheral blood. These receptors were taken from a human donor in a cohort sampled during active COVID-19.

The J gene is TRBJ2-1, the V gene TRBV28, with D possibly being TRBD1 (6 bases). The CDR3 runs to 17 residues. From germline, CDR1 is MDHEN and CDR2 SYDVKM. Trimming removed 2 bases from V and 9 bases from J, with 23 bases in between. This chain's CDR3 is CASSLVSRGAGISEQFF. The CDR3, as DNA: TGTGCCAGCAGTTTAGTCAGCAGGGGCGCAGGGATAAGTGAGCAGTTCTTC.

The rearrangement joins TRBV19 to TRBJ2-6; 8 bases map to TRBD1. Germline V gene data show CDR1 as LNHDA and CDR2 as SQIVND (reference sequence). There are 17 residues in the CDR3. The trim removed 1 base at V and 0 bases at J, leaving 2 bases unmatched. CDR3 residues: CASSIGQGASGANVLTF. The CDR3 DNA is TGTGCCAGTAGTATAGGGCAGGGGGCCTCTGGGGCCAACGTCCTGACTTTC.

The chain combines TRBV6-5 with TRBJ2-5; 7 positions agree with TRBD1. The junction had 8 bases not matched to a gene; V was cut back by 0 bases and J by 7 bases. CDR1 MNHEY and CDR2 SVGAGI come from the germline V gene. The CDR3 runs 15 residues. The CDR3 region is CASSYSKGGGGTQYF. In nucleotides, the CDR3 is TGTGCCAGCAGTTACTCGAAAGGGGGCGGTGGGACCCAGTACTTC.

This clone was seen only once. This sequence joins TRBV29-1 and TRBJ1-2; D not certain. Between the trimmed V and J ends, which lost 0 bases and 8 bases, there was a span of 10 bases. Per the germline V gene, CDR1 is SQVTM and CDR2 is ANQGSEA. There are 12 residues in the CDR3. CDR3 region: CSVEEGAGGYTF. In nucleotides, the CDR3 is TGCAGCGTTGAAGAGGGCGCCGGAGGCTACACCTTC.

Here the CDR3 reads CASSIKDREYNEQFF. CDR3 sequence (DNA): TGTGCCAGTAGTATAAAGGACAGGGAATACAATGAGCAGTTCTTC. The chain is built from TRBV19 and TRBJ2-1, with TRBD1 identical over 8 bases. With 2 bases clipped from V and 4 bases from J, the junction kept 4 bases outside the gene matches. The CDR3 totals 15 residues. Germline CDR1 is LNHDA and CDR2 is SQIVND (reference sequence).

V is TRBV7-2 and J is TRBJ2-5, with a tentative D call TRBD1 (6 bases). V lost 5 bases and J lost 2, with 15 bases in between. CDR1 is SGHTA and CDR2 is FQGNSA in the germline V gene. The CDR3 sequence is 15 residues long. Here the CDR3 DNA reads TGTGCCAGCAGCATTATCCGGACAGTACAAGAGACCCAGTACTTC. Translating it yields CASSIIRTVQETQYF.

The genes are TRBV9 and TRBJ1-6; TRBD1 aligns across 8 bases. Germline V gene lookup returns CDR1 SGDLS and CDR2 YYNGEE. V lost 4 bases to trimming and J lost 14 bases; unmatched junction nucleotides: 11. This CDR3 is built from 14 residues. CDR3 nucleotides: TGTGCCAGCAGCACTCGGGACAGGTTCGGTACCCTCCACTTT. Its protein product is CASSTRDRFGTLHF. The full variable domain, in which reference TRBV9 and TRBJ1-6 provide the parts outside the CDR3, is DSGVTQTPKHLITATGQRVTLRCSPRSGDLSVYWYQQSLDQGLQFLIQYYNGEERAKGNILERFSAQQFPDLHSELNLSSLELGDSALYFCASSTRDRFGTLHFGNGTRLTVT.

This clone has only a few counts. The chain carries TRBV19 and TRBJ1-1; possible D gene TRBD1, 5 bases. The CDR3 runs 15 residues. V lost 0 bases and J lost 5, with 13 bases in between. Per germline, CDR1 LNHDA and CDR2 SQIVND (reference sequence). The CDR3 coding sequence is TGTGCCAGTAGTATAGATCAGGGTGGCCGAACTGAAGCTTTCTTT. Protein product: CASSIDQGGRTEAFF. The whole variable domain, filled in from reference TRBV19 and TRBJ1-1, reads DGGITQSPKYLFRKEGQNVTLSCEQNLNHDAMYWYRQDPGQGLRLIYYSQIVNDFQKGDIAEGYSVSREKKESFPLTVTSAQKNPTAFYLCASSIDQGGRTEAFFGQGTRLTVV.

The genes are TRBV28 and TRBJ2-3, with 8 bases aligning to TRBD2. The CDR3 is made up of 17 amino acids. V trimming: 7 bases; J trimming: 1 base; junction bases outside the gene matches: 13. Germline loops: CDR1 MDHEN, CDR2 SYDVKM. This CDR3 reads CASTQGSGKPGTDTQYF. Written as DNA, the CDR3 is TGTGCCAGCACCCAGGGTAGCGGGAAGCCTGGCACAGATACGCAGTATTTT.

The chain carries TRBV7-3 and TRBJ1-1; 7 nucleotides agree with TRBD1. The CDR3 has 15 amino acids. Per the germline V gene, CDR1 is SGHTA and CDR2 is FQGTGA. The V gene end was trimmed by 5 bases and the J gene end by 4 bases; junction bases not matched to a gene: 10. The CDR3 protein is CASSPQGGLITEAFF. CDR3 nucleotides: TGTGCCAGCAGCCCCCAAGGGGGCCTTATCACTGAAGCTTTCTTT.

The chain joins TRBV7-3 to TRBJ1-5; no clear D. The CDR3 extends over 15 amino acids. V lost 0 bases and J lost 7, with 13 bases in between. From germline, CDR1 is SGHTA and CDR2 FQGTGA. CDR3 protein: CASSLTGGKEQPQHF. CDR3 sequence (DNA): TGTGCCAGCAGCTTAACGGGCGGGAAGGAACAGCCCCAGCATTTT.

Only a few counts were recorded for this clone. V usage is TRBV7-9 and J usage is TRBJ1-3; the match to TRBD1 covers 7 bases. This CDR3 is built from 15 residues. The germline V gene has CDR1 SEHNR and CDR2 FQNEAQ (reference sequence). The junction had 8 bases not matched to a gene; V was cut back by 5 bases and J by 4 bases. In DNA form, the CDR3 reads TGTGCCAGCAGCGCCGACAGGGCGGGGGGAAACACCATATATTTT. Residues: CASSADRAGGNTIYF.

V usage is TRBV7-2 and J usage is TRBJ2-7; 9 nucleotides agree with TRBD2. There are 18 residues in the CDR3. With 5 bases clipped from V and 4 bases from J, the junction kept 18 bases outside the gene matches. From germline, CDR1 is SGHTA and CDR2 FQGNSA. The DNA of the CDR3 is TGTGCCAGCAGCGGTTCCTCCCGTAGTGCGGGAGGGCGTTACGAGCAGTACTTC. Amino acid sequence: CASSGSSRSAGGRYEQYF.

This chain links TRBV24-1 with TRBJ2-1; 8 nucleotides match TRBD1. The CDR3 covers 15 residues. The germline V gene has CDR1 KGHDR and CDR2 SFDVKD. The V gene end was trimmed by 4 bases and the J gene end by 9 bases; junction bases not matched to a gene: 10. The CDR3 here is CATSDDRGGQPEQFF. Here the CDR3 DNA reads TGTGCCACCAGTGACGACAGGGGAGGTCAGCCTGAGCAGTTCTTC.

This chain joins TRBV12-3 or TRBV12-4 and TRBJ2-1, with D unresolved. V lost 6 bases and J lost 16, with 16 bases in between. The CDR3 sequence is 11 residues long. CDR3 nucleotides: TGTGCCAGCAGCGAACTCGAGGTTGGATTCTTC. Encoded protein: CASSELEVGFF.

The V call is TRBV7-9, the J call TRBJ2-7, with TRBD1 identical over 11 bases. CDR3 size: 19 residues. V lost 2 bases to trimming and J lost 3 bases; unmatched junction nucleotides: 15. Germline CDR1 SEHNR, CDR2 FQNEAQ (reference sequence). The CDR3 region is CASSLPGTGGTGTGYEQYF. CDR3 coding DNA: TGTGCCAGCAGCTTACCCGGGACAGGGGGTACTGGGACGGGCTACGAGCAGTACTTC.

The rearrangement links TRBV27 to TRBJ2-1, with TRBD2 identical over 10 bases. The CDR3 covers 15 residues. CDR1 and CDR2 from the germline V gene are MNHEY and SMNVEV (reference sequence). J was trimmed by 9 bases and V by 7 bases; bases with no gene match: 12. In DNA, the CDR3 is TGTGCCAGCAACCCACTAGCGGGGAGGTATAGTGAGCAGTTCTTC. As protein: CASNPLAGRYSEQFF.

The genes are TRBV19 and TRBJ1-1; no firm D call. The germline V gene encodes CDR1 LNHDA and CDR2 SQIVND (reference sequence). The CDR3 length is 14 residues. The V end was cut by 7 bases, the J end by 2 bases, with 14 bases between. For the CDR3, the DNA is TGTGCCAGTAAAAAGATTCCAGGAAACACTGAAGCTTTCTTT. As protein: CASKKIPGNTEAFF. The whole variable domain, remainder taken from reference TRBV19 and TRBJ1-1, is DGGITQSPKYLFRKEGQNVTLSCEQNLNHDAMYWYRQDPGQGLRLIYYSQIVNDFQKGDIAEGYSVSREKKESFPLTVTSAQKNPTAFYLCASKKIPGNTEAFFGQGTRLTVV.

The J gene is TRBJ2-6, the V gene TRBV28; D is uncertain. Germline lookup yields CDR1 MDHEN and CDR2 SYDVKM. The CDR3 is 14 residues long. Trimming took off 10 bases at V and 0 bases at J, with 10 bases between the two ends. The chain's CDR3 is CATDLYSGANVLTF. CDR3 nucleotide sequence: TGTGCCACCGACTTGTACTCTGGGGCCAACGTCCTGACTTTC.

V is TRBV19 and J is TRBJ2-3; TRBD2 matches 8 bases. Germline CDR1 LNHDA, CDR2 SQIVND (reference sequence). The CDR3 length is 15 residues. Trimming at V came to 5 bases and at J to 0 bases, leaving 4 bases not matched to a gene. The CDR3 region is CASSAREGSTDTQYF. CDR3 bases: TGTGCCAGTAGTGCCCGGGAGGGGAGCACAGATACGCAGTATTTT.

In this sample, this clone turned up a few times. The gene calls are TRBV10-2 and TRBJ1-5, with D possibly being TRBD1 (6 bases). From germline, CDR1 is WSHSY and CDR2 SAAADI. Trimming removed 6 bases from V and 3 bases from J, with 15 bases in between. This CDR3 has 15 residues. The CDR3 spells CASREARGINQPQHF. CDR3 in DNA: TGCGCCAGCAGGGAGGCCAGGGGTATCAATCAGCCCCAGCATTTT.

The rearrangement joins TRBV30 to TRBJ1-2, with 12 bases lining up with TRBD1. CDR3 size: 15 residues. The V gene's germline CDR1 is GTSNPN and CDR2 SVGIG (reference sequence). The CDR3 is CAGGTPGQGAEGYTF. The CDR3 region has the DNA TGTGCTGGGGGGACCCCGGGACAGGGGGCGGAGGGCTACACCTTC.

The CDR3 is CASSFHRGHRYF. Written as DNA, the CDR3 is TGTGCCAGCAGCTTCCACAGGGGGCATCGGTATTTT. The V and J genes are TRBV5-6 and TRBJ2-3; 9 bases are a match to TRBD1. Germline CDR1 is SGHDT and CDR2 is YYEEEE. The junction had 6 bases not matched to a gene; V was cut back by 2 bases and J by 14 bases. The CDR3 consists of 12 residues.

The CDR3 DNA sequence: TGTGCCTGGAAACGACTAGCGGGAGGGGAGACCCAGTACTTC. It encodes CAWKRLAGGETQYF. The chain is built from TRBV30 and TRBJ2-5, with TRBD2 matching 14 bases. With 4 bases clipped from V and 5 bases from J, the junction kept 3 bases outside the gene matches. Germline V gene sequence: CDR1 GTSNPN, CDR2 SVGIG (reference sequence). This CDR3 has 14 amino acids.

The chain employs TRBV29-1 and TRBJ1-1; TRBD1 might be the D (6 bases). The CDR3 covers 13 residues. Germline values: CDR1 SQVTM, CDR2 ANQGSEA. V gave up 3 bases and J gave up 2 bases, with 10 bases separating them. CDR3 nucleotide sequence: TGCAGCGTTGATGGACAGACAAACACTGAAGCTTTCTTT. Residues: CSVDGQTNTEAFF.

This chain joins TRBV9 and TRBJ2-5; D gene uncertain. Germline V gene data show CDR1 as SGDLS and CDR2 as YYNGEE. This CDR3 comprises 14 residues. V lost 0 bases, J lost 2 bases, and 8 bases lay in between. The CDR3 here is CASSVDPLQETQYF. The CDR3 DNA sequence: TGTGCCAGCAGCGTAGATCCGTTACAAGAGACCCAGTACTTC.

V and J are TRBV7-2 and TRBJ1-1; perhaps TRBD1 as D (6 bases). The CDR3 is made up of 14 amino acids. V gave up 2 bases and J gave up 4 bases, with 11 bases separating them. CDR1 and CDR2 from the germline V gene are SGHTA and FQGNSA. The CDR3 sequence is CASSLQGYGTEAFF. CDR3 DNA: TGTGCCAGCAGCTTACAGGGGTACGGCACTGAAGCTTTCTTT.

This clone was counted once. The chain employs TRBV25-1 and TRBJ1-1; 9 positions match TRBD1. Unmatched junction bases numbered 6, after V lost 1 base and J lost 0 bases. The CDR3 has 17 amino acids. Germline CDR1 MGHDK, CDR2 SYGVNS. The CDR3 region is CASSEFNRGRMNTEAFF. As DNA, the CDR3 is TGTGCCAGCAGTGAATTCAACAGGGGGCGCATGAACACTGAAGCTTTCTTT.

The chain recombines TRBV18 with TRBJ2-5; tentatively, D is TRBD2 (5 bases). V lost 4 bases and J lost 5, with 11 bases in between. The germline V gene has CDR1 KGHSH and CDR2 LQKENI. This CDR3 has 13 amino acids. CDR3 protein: CASSLVRRETQYF. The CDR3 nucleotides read TGTGCCAGCTCACTTGTGCGGAGGGAGACCCAGTACTTC.

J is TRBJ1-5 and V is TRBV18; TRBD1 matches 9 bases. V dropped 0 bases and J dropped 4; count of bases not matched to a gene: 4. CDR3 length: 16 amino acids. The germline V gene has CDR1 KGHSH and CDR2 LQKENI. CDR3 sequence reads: CASSPPGQGGNQPQHF. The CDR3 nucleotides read TGTGCCAGCTCACCACCGGGACAGGGAGGAAATCAGCCCCAGCATTTT.